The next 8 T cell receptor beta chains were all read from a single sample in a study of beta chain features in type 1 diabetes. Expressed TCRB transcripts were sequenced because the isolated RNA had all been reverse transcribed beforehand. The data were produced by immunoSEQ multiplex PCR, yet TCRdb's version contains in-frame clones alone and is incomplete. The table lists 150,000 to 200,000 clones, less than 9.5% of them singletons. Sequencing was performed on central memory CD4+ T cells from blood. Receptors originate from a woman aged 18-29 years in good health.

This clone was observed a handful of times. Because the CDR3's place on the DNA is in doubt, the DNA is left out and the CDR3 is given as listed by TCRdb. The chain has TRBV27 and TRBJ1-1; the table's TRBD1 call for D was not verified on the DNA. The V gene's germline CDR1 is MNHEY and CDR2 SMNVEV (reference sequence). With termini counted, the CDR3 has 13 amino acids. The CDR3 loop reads CASSTSTGIGAFF.

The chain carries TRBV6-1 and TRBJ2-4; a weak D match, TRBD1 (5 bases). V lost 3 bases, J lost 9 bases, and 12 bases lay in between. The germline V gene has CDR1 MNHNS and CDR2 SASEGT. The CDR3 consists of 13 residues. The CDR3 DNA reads TGTGCCAGCAGTGAGGGCAGGGCCAGCATTCAGTACTTC. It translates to CASSEGRASIQYF.

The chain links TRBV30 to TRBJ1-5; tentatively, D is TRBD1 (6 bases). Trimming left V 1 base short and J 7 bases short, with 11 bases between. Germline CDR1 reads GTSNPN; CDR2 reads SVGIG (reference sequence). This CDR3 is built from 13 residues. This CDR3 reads CAWSASRGQPQHF. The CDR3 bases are TGTGCCTGGAGTGCTTCCAGGGGACAGCCCCAGCATTTT.

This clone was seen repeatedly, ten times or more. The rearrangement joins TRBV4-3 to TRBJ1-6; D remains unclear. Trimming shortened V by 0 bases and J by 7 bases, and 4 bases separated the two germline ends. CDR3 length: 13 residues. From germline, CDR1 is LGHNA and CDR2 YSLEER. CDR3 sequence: CASSQERNSPLHF. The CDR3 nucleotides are TGCGCCAGCAGCCAAGAGCGGAATTCACCCCTCCACTTT.

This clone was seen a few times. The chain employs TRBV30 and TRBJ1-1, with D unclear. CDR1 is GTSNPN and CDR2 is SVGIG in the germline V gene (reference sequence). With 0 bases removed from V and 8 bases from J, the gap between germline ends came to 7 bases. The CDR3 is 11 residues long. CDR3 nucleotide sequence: TGTGCCTGGAGTGTATCCAGGGAAGCTTTCTTT. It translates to CAWSVSREAFF.

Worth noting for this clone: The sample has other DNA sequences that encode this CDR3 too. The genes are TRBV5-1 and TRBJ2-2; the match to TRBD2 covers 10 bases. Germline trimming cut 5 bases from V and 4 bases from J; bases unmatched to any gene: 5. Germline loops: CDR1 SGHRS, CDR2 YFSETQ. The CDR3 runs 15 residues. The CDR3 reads CASSFSGGATGELFF. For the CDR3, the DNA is TGCGCCAGCAGTTTCAGCGGGGGGGCCACCGGGGAGCTGTTTTTT.

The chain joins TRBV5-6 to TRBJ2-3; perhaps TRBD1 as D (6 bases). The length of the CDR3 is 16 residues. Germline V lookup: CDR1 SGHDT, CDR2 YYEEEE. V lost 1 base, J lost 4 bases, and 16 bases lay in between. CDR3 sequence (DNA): TGTGCCAGCAGCTTGTGGTCGGGTGGGGGCGCAGATACGCAGTATTTT. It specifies CASSLWSGGGADTQYF.

The chain's CDR3 is CASSLVGSGEDEQFF. CDR3 coding DNA: TGCGCCAGCAGCTTGGTGGGGTCGGGGGAAGATGAGCAGTTCTTC. The chain carries TRBV5-1 and TRBJ2-1; possibly TRBD2 for D (6 bases). From germline, CDR1 is SGHRS and CDR2 YFSETQ. V dropped 0 bases and J dropped 8 bases, with 15 bases sitting between them. The CDR3 contains 15 residues.